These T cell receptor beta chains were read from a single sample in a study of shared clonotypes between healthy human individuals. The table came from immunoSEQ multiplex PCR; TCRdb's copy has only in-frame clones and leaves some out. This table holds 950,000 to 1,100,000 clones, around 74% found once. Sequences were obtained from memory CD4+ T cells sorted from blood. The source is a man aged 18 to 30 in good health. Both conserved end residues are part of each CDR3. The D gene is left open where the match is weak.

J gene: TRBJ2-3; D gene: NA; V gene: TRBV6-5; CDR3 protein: CATISEFTQYF
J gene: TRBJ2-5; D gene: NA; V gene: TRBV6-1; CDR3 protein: CASSVVGTQYF
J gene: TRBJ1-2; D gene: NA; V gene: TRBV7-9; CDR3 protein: CASSLDRGVHGYTF
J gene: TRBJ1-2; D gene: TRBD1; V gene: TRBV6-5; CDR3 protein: CASTRVGQGYGYTF
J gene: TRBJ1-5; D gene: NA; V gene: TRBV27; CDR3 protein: CASRRQARGNQPQHF
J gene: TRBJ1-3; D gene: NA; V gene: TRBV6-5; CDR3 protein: CASSATTASGNTIYF
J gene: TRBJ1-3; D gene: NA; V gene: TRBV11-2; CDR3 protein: CASRRAEGNTIYF
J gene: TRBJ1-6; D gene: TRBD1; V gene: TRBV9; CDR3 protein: CASSVGDRLSPLHF
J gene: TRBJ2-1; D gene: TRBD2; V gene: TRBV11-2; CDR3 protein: CASSSGLAEVNEQFF
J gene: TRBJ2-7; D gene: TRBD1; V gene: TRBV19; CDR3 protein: CASSTGTGYIYEQYF
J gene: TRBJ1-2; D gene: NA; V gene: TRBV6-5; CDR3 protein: CASSYSASSYGYTF
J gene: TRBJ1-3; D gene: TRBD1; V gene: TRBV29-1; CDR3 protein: CSVTGGGGNTIYF
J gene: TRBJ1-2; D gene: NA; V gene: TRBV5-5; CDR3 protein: CASSLDSYGYTF
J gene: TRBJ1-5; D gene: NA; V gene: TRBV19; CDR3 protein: CASSPQGSNQPQHF
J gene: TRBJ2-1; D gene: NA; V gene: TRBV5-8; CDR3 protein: CASSLDLGLVDNEQFF
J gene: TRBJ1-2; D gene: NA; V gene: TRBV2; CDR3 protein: CASNYAGDGYTF
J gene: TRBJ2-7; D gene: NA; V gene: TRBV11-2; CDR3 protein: CASSPYGQEQYF
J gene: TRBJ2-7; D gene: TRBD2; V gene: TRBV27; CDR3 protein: CASSSTLAGAYEQYF
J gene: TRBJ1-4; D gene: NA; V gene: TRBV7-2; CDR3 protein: CASTLGRAPLGKKLFF
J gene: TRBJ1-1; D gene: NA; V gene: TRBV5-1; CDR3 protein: CASRRGRENTEAFF
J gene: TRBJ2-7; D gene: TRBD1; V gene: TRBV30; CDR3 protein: CAWSVFPSGDRNSYEQYF
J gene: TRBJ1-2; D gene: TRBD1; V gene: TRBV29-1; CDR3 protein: CSVTMGQAVGYTF
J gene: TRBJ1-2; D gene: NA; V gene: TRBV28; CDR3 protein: CASGYNYGYTF
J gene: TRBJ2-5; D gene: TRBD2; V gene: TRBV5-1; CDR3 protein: CASSIGTSAHQETQYF
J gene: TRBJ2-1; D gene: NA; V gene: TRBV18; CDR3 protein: CASSPSQSGAGGEQFF
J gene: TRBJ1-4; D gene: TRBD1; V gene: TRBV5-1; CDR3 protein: CASSLEQGNREKLFF
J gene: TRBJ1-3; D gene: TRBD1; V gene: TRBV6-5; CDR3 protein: CASSRTGEDGNTIYF
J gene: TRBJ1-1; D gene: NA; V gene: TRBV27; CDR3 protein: CASSAQAVTEAFF